This T cell receptor (beta chain) comes out of a study of shared clonotypes between healthy human individuals. As for the study in general: Each donor's CD8 memory used one plate, CD8 naive two, each CD4 subset three.

Method: immunoSEQ multiplex PCR; TCRdb's copy keeps in-frame clones and lacks some. Of over 400,000 clones listed, about 96% are singletons. The source is a woman in her twenties or thirties in good health. What was sequenced was naive CD4+ T cells sorted from blood. The sample's subset: CD45RA+ positively selected.

CDR3 nucleotide sequence: TGCGCCAGCAGCAACCGGGACTCGCTCCGCGAGCAGTACTTC. Amino acid sequence: CASSNRDSLREQYF. V usage is TRBV5-1 and J usage is TRBJ2-7; D is perhaps TRBD2 (6 bases). Germline V CDR1 and CDR2: SGHRS, YFSETQ. This CDR3 spans 14 amino acids. V was shortened by 4 bases and J by 6 bases, with 17 bases between the two germline ends.